This TCR beta chain appears in the sequencing data of a study of blood T cell repertoires in COVID-19. Measured with immunoSEQ multiplex PCR; TCRdb has only the in-frame clones, and not every one. The sample contains about 310,000 clones, roughly 89% of which appear only once. The CDR3 sequence is 13 residues long. The V end lost 1 base, the J end lost 4 bases, and 8 bases lay between the germline ends. From germline, CDR1 is SGHTA and CDR2 FQGNSA. This study enrolled people aged about 18 to 100 from about two dozen US geographic areas. Source material: PBMCs or T cells enriched from blood (not recorded which). This clonotype was obtained from a man between 60 and 75 years old who had recovered from COVID-19. J is TRBJ2-7 and V is TRBV7-2; a weak D match, TRBD2 (6 bases). For the CDR3, the DNA is TGTGCCAGCAGCTTAGTGGGGGGTTACGAGCAGTACTTC. This gives the protein CASSLVGGYEQYF.